The 17 T cell receptor beta chains below were found in one sample sequenced in a study of T cells in Graves' hyperthyroidism and ophthalmopathy. Regions amplified from RNA transcripts were the TCR beta CDR3 regions. With the HTBI primer set, the TCR CDR3 went through a first round of RT-PCR. TCRdb reprocessed the multiplex PCR reads with MiXCR, giving one entry per CDR3 protein. The data contain nearly 600,000 distinct CDR3 sequences, around 14% of them singletons. The sample was blood. The receptors shown here come from a woman aged 18-29 years with Graves' ophthalmopathy.

The V and J genes are TRBV12-3 or TRBV12-4 and TRBJ1-2; possible D gene TRBD1, 5 bases. Trimming left V 7 bases short and J 5 bases short, with 17 bases between. The CDR3 contains 14 residues. In DNA, the CDR3 is TGTGCCAGCACCCTGGGGGACGTTGCTTATGGCTACACCTTC. Its translation: CASTLGDVAYGYTF.

The chain links TRBV6-1 to TRBJ2-3, with TRBD2 as a possible D gene (5 bases). The CDR3 loop spans 17 amino acids. Between the trimmed V and J ends, which lost 8 bases and 0 bases, there was a span of 21 bases. Per the germline V gene, CDR1 is MNHNS and CDR2 is SASEGT. CDR3 sequence (DNA): TGTGCCAGCCGGCCCGAGGGCCTTTTCCCTAGCACAGATACGCAGTATTTT. Encoded protein: CASRPEGLFPSTDTQYF.

This clonotype was observed at least ten times. This chain connects TRBV20-1 to TRBJ2-5, with TRBD1 matching over 7 bases. Germline V gene sequence: CDR1 DFQATT, CDR2 SNEGSKA (reference sequence). V lost 7 bases and J lost 3; bases outside the gene matches: 8. CDR3 length: 13 residues. In DNA, the CDR3 is TGCAGTGTCGAGGGGGCAGGGGAAGAGACCCAGTACTTC. As protein: CSVEGAGEETQYF.

This clonotype was found many times. CDR3 in amino acids: CASSFSLRGQANTEAFF. The CDR3 DNA is TGTGCCAGCAGTTTTTCTTTGCGGGGCCAAGCGAACACTGAAGCTTTCTTT. The rearrangement joins TRBV12-3 or TRBV12-4 to TRBJ1-1; D is perhaps TRBD1 (5 bases). V gave up 3 bases and J gave up 1 base, with 18 bases separating them. CDR3 length: 17 residues.

This clonotype was counted at least ten times. The gene calls are TRBV27 and TRBJ2-1; D is possibly TRBD2 (6 bases). From germline, CDR1 is MNHEY and CDR2 SMNVEV (reference sequence). The CDR3 consists of 17 residues. V gave up 2 bases and J gave up 5 bases, with 19 bases separating them. The CDR3 sequence is CASSLLPSSAGNNEQFF. In DNA form, the CDR3 reads TGTGCCAGCAGTTTACTCCCGTCCAGCGCGGGAAACAATGAGCAGTTCTTC.

A few counts support this clonotype. This chain links TRBV7-9 with TRBJ2-1, with 7 bases lining up with TRBD2. The CDR3 loop spans 16 amino acids. From germline, CDR1 is SEHNR and CDR2 FQNEAQ (reference sequence). V was pared by 4 bases and J by 7 bases, with 13 bases of the junction left unmatched. The CDR3 DNA follows: TGTGCCAGCAGCTGGGGGGGGGAAGGACTTTTGAATGAGCAGTTCTTC. Encoded protein: CASSWGGEGLLNEQFF.

This clonotype was seen ten or more times. As DNA, the CDR3 is TGTGCCAGCAGCCGTGGGCGGGGGCGTGTTAATGAAAAACTGTTTTTT. Translating gives CASSRGRGRVNEKLFF. The chain recombines TRBV3-1 with TRBJ1-4; a weak D match, TRBD1 (6 bases). The CDR3 consists of 16 residues. Deletions cut 4 bases from V and 4 bases from J, with 16 bases between. The germline V gene encodes CDR1 LGHDT and CDR2 YNNKEL (reference sequence).

Only a few counts were recorded for this clonotype. V and J are TRBV6-1 and TRBJ1-2, with 7 bases identical to TRBD1. Germline loops: CDR1 MNHNS, CDR2 SASEGT. The length of the CDR3 is 13 residues. The V gene end was trimmed by 8 bases and the J gene end by 0 bases; junction bases not matched to a gene: 3. The CDR3 is CASPGQTNYGYTF. The CDR3 nucleotides are TGTGCCAGCCCGGGACAGACTAACTATGGCTACACCTTC.

A remark on this clonotype: Possible read error: a much larger clone is one base away. The gene calls are TRBV28 and TRBJ2-7, with a weak D call TRBD2 (7 bases). V was shortened by 8 bases and J by 6 bases, with 17 bases between the two germline ends. This CDR3 spans 13 amino acids. Germline loops: CDR1 MDHEN, CDR2 SYDVKM. CDR3 sequence (DNA): TGTGCCAGCGGGGGGGCTCCTAGCTGCGAGCAGTACTTC. Protein sequence: CASGGAPSCEQYF.

This chain joins TRBV18 and TRBJ2-3; 10 bases map to TRBD1. The junction had 4 bases not matched to a gene; V was cut back by 3 bases and J by 4 bases. The CDR3 totals 15 residues. Per germline, CDR1 KGHSH and CDR2 LQKENI. The CDR3 is CASSPGQGSADTQYF. CDR3 nucleotide sequence: TGTGCCAGCTCACCGGGACAGGGGAGCGCAGATACGCAGTATTTT.

This clonotype was observed a handful of times. The V call is TRBV29-1, the J call TRBJ1-5, with D possibly matching TRBD1 (5 bases). The CDR3 loop spans 12 amino acids. The V gene lost 0 bases and the J gene lost 15 bases, with 15 bases spanning the gap. Germline values: CDR1 SQVTM, CDR2 ANQGSEA. The DNA of the CDR3 is TGCAGCGTTGAAGAGCCCCGGGGACGATGGCATTTT. As protein: CSVEEPRGRWHF.

This clonotype was observed at least ten times. The chain links TRBV6-4 to TRBJ1-2; TRBD1 agrees at 8 bases. The CDR3 spans 15 residues. Germline CDR1 reads MRHNA; CDR2 reads SNTAGT. Unmatched junction bases numbered 13, after V lost 5 bases and J lost 8 bases. CDR3 region: CASSTPNSRGHGYTF. For the CDR3, the DNA is TGTGCCAGCAGTACCCCGAACAGCAGGGGGCACGGCTACACCTTC.

A note on this clonotype: This may be a read error, as it is one base from a much larger clone. This chain joins TRBV20-1 and TRBJ2-7; 11 positions match TRBD2. V lost 6 bases, J lost 3 bases, and 13 bases stayed unmatched. Germline-derived CDR1 and CDR2 are DFQATT and SNEGSKA (reference sequence). The CDR3 has 16 residues. The CDR3 is CSAPLAGVMLGYEQYF. For the CDR3, the DNA is TGCAGTGCGCCACTAGCGGGAGTCATGTTAGGCTACGAGCAGTACTTC.

This clonotype has a handful of counts. V gene TRBV27 combines with J gene TRBJ2-3, with D tentatively TRBD1 (6 bases). This CDR3 comprises 15 residues. The V end lost 3 bases, the J end lost 3 bases, and 13 bases lay between the germline ends. Germline V gene sequence: CDR1 MNHEY, CDR2 SMNVEV (reference sequence). This CDR3 is CASSFSAGATDTQYF. The DNA for the CDR3 is TGTGCCAGCAGTTTCTCGGCAGGGGCAACAGATACGCAGTATTTT.

DNA for the CDR3: TGCGCCAGCAGCCAATGGGCCCCCGAAGCTAGCACAGATACGCAGTATTTT. Translated, it gives CASSQWAPEASTDTQYF. The chain is built from TRBV4-1 and TRBJ2-3; D uncertain. The CDR3 extends over 17 amino acids. V was pared by 2 bases and J by 0 bases, with 15 bases between. Germline values: CDR1 MGHRA, CDR2 YSYEKL.

V and J are TRBV19 and TRBJ1-5, with D perhaps TRBD1 (6 bases). CDR3 length: 13 amino acids. V shed 6 bases and J shed 3 bases, with 9 bases lying between them. CDR1 is LNHDA and CDR2 is SQIVND in the germline V gene (reference sequence). CDR3 bases: TGTGCCAGTAGAGGACAGACCAATCAGCCCCAGCATTTT. Translating it yields CASRGQTNQPQHF.

This clonotype was counted a few times. The chain links TRBV12-5 to TRBJ2-5, with D perhaps matching TRBD2 (6 bases). This CDR3 comprises 18 residues. Germline V gene data show CDR1 as LGHNT and CDR2 as FRNRAP. Trimming shortened V by 0 bases and J by 1 base, and 18 bases separated the two germline ends. For the CDR3, the DNA is TGTGCTAGTGGTTTGGTAATACCGGACTACTTTTCCCAAGAGACCCAGTACTTC. This gives the protein CASGLVIPDYFSQETQYF.